The rows below give T cell receptor beta chains drawn from one sample of a study of blood T cell repertoires in COVID-19. Only in-frame clones appear in the TCRdb table, and some are missing; sequencing was by immunoSEQ multiplex PCR. Among tens of thousands of clones listed, around 91% were seen once. The source material was peripheral blood. These receptors were taken from a man in his forties or fifties with COVID-19, enrolled during active disease. Each CDR3 is given with its conserved first and last residue. A D gene is named only where the DNA matches it firmly. Size tells how often a clone was seen (once, few, many) or the class of an expanded clone, and some rows leave it out.

CDR3 length: 14; clone size: .; D gene: .; V gene: TRBV7-9; J gene: TRBJ1-1; CDR3 DNA: TGTGCCAGCAGCCCTTTGCGGTTTACCACTGAAGCTTTCTTT; CDR3 protein: CASSPLRFTTEAFF
CDR3 length: 16; clone size: .; D gene: TRBD2; V gene: TRBV7-8; J gene: TRBJ2-1; CDR3 DNA: TGTGCCAGCAGCCGAGGACTAGCGAGACAGTACAATGAGCAGTTCTTC; CDR3 protein: CASSRGLARQYNEQFF
CDR3 length: 15; clone size: .; D gene: TRBD1; V gene: TRBV6-5; J gene: TRBJ1-1; CDR3 DNA: TGTGCCAGCAGTTTGACAGGGGGGTCGCACACTGAAGCTTTCTTT; CDR3 protein: CASSLTGGSHTEAFF
CDR3 length: 17; clone size: once; D gene: TRBD1; V gene: TRBV10-3; J gene: TRBJ2-5; CDR3 DNA: TGTGCCATCAGTGATACCGCACCGGGACAGGACGGAGGGACCCAGTACTTC; CDR3 protein: CAISDTAPGQDGGTQYF
CDR3 length: 15; clone size: .; D gene: TRBD1; V gene: TRBV5-5; J gene: TRBJ2-7; CDR3 DNA: TGTGCCAGCAGCTTGATAACAGGGGAAACCTACGAGCAGTACTTC; CDR3 protein: CASSLITGETYEQYF
CDR3 length: 17; clone size: .; D gene: TRBD1; V gene: TRBV6-1; J gene: TRBJ1-1; CDR3 DNA: TGTGCCAGCAGTGAATACGGACGACAGGGTATGAACACTGAAGCTTTCTTT; CDR3 protein: CASSEYGRQGMNTEAFF
CDR3 length: 15; clone size: .; D gene: TRBD2; V gene: TRBV7-3; J gene: TRBJ2-1; CDR3 DNA: TGTGCCAGCAGCCGGGGACTAGCGGGAGGCGATGAGCAGTTCTTC; CDR3 protein: CASSRGLAGGDEQFF
CDR3 length: 15; clone size: once; D gene: TRBD2; V gene: TRBV5-1; J gene: TRBJ2-1; CDR3 DNA: TGCGCCAGCAGCTTGGGTAGCGGGAGCTACAATGAGCAGTTCTTC; CDR3 protein: CASSLGSGSYNEQFF
CDR3 length: 17; clone size: once; D gene: TRBD2; V gene: TRBV18; J gene: TRBJ2-3; CDR3 DNA: TGTGCCAGCTCACCCCGGACTAGCGTAGCTAGCACAGATACGCAGTATTTT; CDR3 protein: CASSPRTSVASTDTQYF
CDR3 length: 17; clone size: few; D gene: TRBD2; V gene: TRBV5-4; J gene: TRBJ2-2; CDR3 DNA: TGTGCCAGCAGCTTCCCTAGCGGGAGGAATAACACCGGGGAGCTGTTTTTT; CDR3 protein: CASSFPSGRNNTGELFF
CDR3 length: 17; clone size: once; D gene: TRBD1; V gene: TRBV5-1; J gene: TRBJ1-2; CDR3 DNA: TGCGCCAGCAGCTTGGCGGGACAGGGGGCAGGGAACTATGGCTACACCTTC; CDR3 protein: CASSLAGQGAGNYGYTF
CDR3 length: 18; clone size: .; D gene: .; V gene: TRBV5-1; J gene: TRBJ1-6; CDR3 DNA: TGCGCCAGCAGCTTGAGTTTGATAGGGAGCTCCTATAATTCACCCCTCCACTTT; CDR3 protein: CASSLSLIGSSYNSPLHF
CDR3 length: 13; clone size: .; D gene: TRBD2; V gene: TRBV29-1; J gene: TRBJ2-1; CDR3 DNA: TGCAGCGTTGCGAGAGCGGGAGGATCTGAGCAGTTCTTC; CDR3 protein: CSVARAGGSEQFF
CDR3 length: 15; clone size: .; D gene: .; V gene: TRBV2; J gene: TRBJ2-1; CDR3 DNA: TGTGCCAGCAAGAGAGGATCAAGCTCCTACAATGAGCAGTTCTTC; CDR3 protein: CASKRGSSSYNEQFF
CDR3 length: 15; clone size: .; D gene: TRBD1; V gene: TRBV19; J gene: TRBJ2-7; CDR3 DNA: TGTGCCAGTAGTCGAGTCGGACAGGTGGGTTACGAGCAGTACTTC; CDR3 protein: CASSRVGQVGYEQYF
CDR3 length: 12; clone size: .; D gene: .; V gene: TRBV5-6; J gene: TRBJ1-1; CDR3 DNA: TGTGCCAGCAGCTTGGACAGGGCAAGAGCTTTCTTT; CDR3 protein: CASSLDRARAFF
CDR3 length: 14; clone size: .; D gene: .; V gene: TRBV5-1; J gene: TRBJ2-2; CDR3 DNA: TGCGCCAGCAGCTTGTCTCTAGCCGCCGGGGAGCTGTTTTTT; CDR3 protein: CASSLSLAAGELFF
CDR3 length: 12; clone size: .; D gene: .; V gene: TRBV24-1; J gene: TRBJ2-7; CDR3 DNA: TGTGCCACCAGTGATCCAGGCCACGAGCAGTACTTC; CDR3 protein: CATSDPGHEQYF